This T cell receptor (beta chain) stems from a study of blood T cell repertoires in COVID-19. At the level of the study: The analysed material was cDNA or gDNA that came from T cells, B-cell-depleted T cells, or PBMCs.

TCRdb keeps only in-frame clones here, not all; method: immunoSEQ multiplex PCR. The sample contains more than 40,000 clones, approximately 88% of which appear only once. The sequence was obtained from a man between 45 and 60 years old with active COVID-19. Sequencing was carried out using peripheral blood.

The CDR3, as DNA: TGTGCCAGCAGCCTGACAGGGTACCCCGGGGAGCTGTTTTTT. Residues: CASSLTGYPGELFF. V and J are TRBV9 and TRBJ2-2; 7 bases are shared with TRBD1. Trimming took 4 bases from V and 6 from J; bases not matched to a gene: 6. Germline CDR1 SGDLS, CDR2 YYNGEE. This CDR3 has 14 residues.